This is a list of T cell receptor beta chains from one sample in a study of T cells after yellow fever vaccination. MiXCR was run by TCRdb on the 5' RACE reads, yielding one entry per CDR3 protein. The table has 400,000 to 450,000 distinct CDR3 sequences, around 20% seen once; the top ten hold roughly a sixth. The specimen comprised PBMCs, sampled before the yellow fever booster vaccination. These receptors were collected from a young man who received the YFV17D yellow fever vaccine. Each CDR3 is given with its conserved first and last residue. The D gene is left open where the match is weak. The listing skips clone size in some rows; elsewhere it reads once, few, many or a size class.

D	V	J	size	CDR3	DNA
-	TRBV10-3	TRBJ2-5	-	CAIGHSQETQYF	TGTGCCATCGGCCATTCCCAAGAGACCCAGTACTTC
TRBD1	TRBV7-7	TRBJ2-2	-	CASSGDRGTGELFF	TGTGCTAGCAGCGGAGACAGGGGCACCGGGGAGCTGTTTTTT
-	TRBV11-2	TRBJ1-1	few	CASSAHENTEAFF	TGTGCCAGCAGCGCACACGAGAACACTGAAGCTTTCTTT
-	TRBV7-2	TRBJ1-1	-	CASRTTANTEAFF	TGTGCCAGCAGGACTACAGCGAACACTGAAGCTTTCTTT
-	TRBV7-9	TRBJ1-5	few	CASSLGIQPQHF	TGTGCCAGCAGCCTAGGTATTCAGCCCCAGCATTTT
-	TRBV7-2	TRBJ1-2	-	CASSPAGGEYGYTF	TGTGCCAGCAGCCCCGCCGGGGGAGAGTATGGCTACACCTTC
TRBD1	TRBV29-1	TRBJ2-7	few	CSAGTGGYEQYF	TGCAGCGCTGGTACAGGGGGCTACGAGCAGTACTTC
TRBD2	TRBV10-3	TRBJ2-2	-	CATRGTSASNTNTGELFF	TGTGCCACCAGGGGGACTAGCGCGAGTAATACGAACACCGGGGAGCTGTTTTTT
TRBD1	TRBV20-1	TRBJ1-2	few	CSAINRGSYYGYTF	TGCAGTGCTATCAACAGGGGATCCTACTATGGCTACACCTTC
-	TRBV7-9	TRBJ1-4	-	CASSPLGETSNEKLFF	TGTGCCAGCAGCCCCCTTGGAGAAACTAGTAATGAAAAACTGTTTTTT
-	TRBV12-3/TRBV12-4	TRBJ2-3	-	CASSLLSRGLIRTDTQYF	TGTGCCAGCAGTTTATTGTCGCGAGGGTTGATACGCACAGATACGCAGTATTTT
-	TRBV20-1	TRBJ2-2	few	CSAFERDLGTGELFF	TGCAGTGCATTCGAAAGGGATTTGGGCACCGGGGAGCTGTTTTTT
-	TRBV3-1	TRBJ1-5	few	CASSLRTDNQPQHF	TGTGCCAGCAGCCTCAGGACAGACAATCAGCCCCAGCATTTT
-	TRBV19	TRBJ2-3	few	CATAGPPQADTQYF	TGTGCCACCGCTGGACCCCCCCAGGCTGATACGCAGTATTTT
TRBD2	TRBV6-5	TRBJ2-1	many	CASSWGGSYNEQFF	TGTGCCAGCAGTTGGGGGGGCTCCTACAATGAGCAGTTCTTC
TRBD1	TRBV29-1	TRBJ2-2	few	CSVEDAGTADPQNTGELFF	TGCAGCGTTGAAGATGCCGGGACAGCCGATCCACAGAACACCGGGGAGCTGTTTTTT
-	TRBV5-5	TRBJ1-1	-	CASSSYSREPEAFF	TGTGCCAGCAGCTCTTATAGCCGCGAACCTGAAGCTTTCTTT
TRBD1	TRBV7-2	TRBJ2-5	few	CAVRTGGQTQYF	TGTGCCGTTAGGACAGGGGGACAGACCCAGTACTTC
-	TRBV12-3/TRBV12-4	TRBJ1-2	-	CASMTGGDGYTF	TGTGCCAGCATGACCGGGGGGGATGGCTACACCTTC
-	TRBV4-3	TRBJ1-2	few	CASSQGAGYDYGYTF	TGCGCCAGCAGCCAAGGGGCAGGGTACGACTATGGCTACACCTTC
-	TRBV3-1	TRBJ1-1	-	CASSQVPPEAFF	TGTGCCAGCAGCCAAGTACCCCCTGAAGCTTTCTTT
TRBD2	TRBV6-2/TRBV6-3	TRBJ2-7	-	CASRMTSGQAQYF	TGTGCCAGCAGGATGACTAGCGGTCAGGCGCAGTACTTC
TRBD2	TRBV19	TRBJ2-5	-	CASNTGGETQYF	TGTGCCAGTAATACGGGAGGAGAGACCCAGTACTTC
TRBD1	TRBV4-1	TRBJ1-1	-	CASSRMGQGAIEAFF	TGCGCCAGCAGCCGAATGGGACAGGGGGCGATTGAAGCTTTCTTT
-	TRBV4-2	TRBJ1-5	few	CASSQVLGPGPQHF	TGTGCCAGCAGCCAAGTCTTGGGACCAGGGCCCCAGCATTTT
-	TRBV20-1	TRBJ2-3	-	CSAYYRAWGTDTQYF	TGCAGTGCTTATTACCGGGCGTGGGGCACAGATACGCAGTATTTT
-	TRBV12-3/TRBV12-4	TRBJ2-2	-	CASKLSGLGELFF	TGTGCCAGCAAATTATCCGGGCTCGGGGAGCTGTTTTTT
TRBD2	TRBV5-1	TRBJ2-5	few	CASSVARTSVQETQYF	TGCGCCAGCAGCGTAGCCCGGACTAGCGTACAAGAGACCCAGTACTTC
-	TRBV28	TRBJ1-6	-	CASSFQGYNSPLHF	TGTGCCAGCAGTTTTCAGGGGTATAATTCACCCCTCCACTTT
TRBD2	TRBV30	TRBJ2-7	few	CAWSELAGAYEQYF	TGTGCCTGGAGTGAGCTAGCGGGGGCCTACGAGCAGTACTTC
TRBD1	TRBV6-2/TRBV6-3	TRBJ1-5	-	CASSYSGQGAIEPQHF	TGTGCCAGCAGTTACTCGGGACAGGGGGCGATTGAGCCCCAGCATTTT
TRBD2	TRBV6-5	TRBJ2-3	few	CASSVAGRFTDTQYF	TGTGCCAGCAGTGTAGCGGGGCGATTCACAGATACGCAGTATTTT
TRBD1	TRBV19	TRBJ2-3	-	CSSGQGSDTQYF	TGTAGCTCGGGACAGGGCTCAGATACGCAGTATTTT
-	TRBV2	TRBJ1-1	-	CASSDGRAGTEAFF	TGTGCCAGCAGTGACGGGAGGGCGGGCACTGAAGCTTTCTTT
TRBD1	TRBV18	TRBJ1-4	-	CASSSTGTEKLFF	TGTGCCAGCTCATCGACAGGGACTGAAAAACTGTTTTTT
-	TRBV18	TRBJ2-5	many	CASSPPDTGGETQYF	TGTGCCAGCTCACCACCCGATACCGGTGGGGAGACCCAGTACTTC
-	TRBV20-1	TRBJ2-1	-	CSARPKWGGHSYNEQFF	TGCAGTGCTAGGCCCAAATGGGGGGGACACTCCTACAATGAGCAGTTCTTC
TRBD2	TRBV7-2	TRBJ2-3	few	CASSPRLAGRADTQYF	TGTGCCAGCAGCCCTCGGCTAGCGGGACGTGCAGATACGCAGTATTTT
TRBD2	TRBV20-1	TRBJ2-1	-	CSAPPSSGNYNEQFF	TGCAGTGCTCCCCCTTCTAGCGGGAACTACAATGAGCAGTTCTTC
-	TRBV7-2	TRBJ2-3	-	CASMRQGNSDTQYF	TGTGCCAGCATGAGGCAGGGTAACTCAGATACGCAGTATTTT
-	TRBV5-1	TRBJ2-3	-	CASSLIGGDTQYF	TGCGCCAGCAGCTTGATCGGCGGAGATACGCAGTATTTT
-	TRBV6-5	TRBJ1-6	-	CASSYSITGDNSPLHF	TGTGCCAGCAGTTACTCGATCACGGGGGATAATTCACCCCTCCACTTT